This TCR beta chain was obtained from a study of blood T cell repertoires in COVID-19. The CDR3 length is 16 residues. The trim removed 1 base at V and 2 bases at J, leaving 5 bases unmatched. Germline assignment: CDR1 MNHNS and CDR2 SASEGT. The authors' processing: Reference gene primers were amplified, and this amplification served to estimate nucleated cell counts. Data came from immunoSEQ multiplex PCR; TCRdb stores just in-frame clones and leaves some out. That table gives V, J and clone size, and the DNA gave D and trimming. The table records about 61,000 clones, 70% to 90% of them present only once.

The sequencing input was peripheral blood. V is TRBV6-1 and J is TRBJ2-3, with TRBD2 identical over 8 bases. This TCR came from a human donor in a cohort sampled during active COVID-19. This CDR3 reads CASSEEAGDTTDTQYF. As DNA, the CDR3 is TGTGCCAGCAGTGAAGAAGCGGGGGACACCACAGATACGCAGTATTTT.